Below are 25 T cell receptor beta chains sequenced from a single sample in a study of blood T cell repertoires in COVID-19 (TCRdb year 2020). The library was generated by the immunoSEQ multiplex PCR assay. Here the immuneACCESS table is served through TCRdb, limited to in-frame sequences with V and J called. Missing clones are a known gap in these copies; in checked studies unresolved V genes cover under half, and the rest lacks a known reason. The sample has fewer than 250,000 clones on record, about 88% of them singletons. Of the sample, around 5.9% falls within the top ten clones. The sequencing input was peripheral blood. These receptors were obtained from a woman aged 35 to 49 who had recovered from COVID-19.

This clone was observed a single time. The chain has TRBV28 and TRBJ1-1; 7 positions agree with TRBD1. The CDR3 is made up of 14 amino acids. Germline V gene lookup returns CDR1 MDHEN and CDR2 SYDVKM. V shed 6 bases and J 11 bases; nucleotides not matched to a gene: 15. CDR3 sequence: CASRSPTGSWTAFF. The DNA of the CDR3 is TGTGCCAGCAGAAGCCCGACAGGGTCCTGGACTGCTTTCTTT.

This clone was observed once. The chain couples TRBV23-1 to TRBJ2-7, with TRBD2 as a possible D gene (6 bases). TRBV23-1 is annotated as an ORF whose role is uncertain. The CDR3 length is 14 residues. Between the trimmed V and J ends, which lost 6 bases and 3 bases, there was a span of 15 bases. The DNA of the CDR3 is TGCGCCAGCAGCCCACTGTGGGGACTCTACGAGCAGTACTTC. Its protein is CASSPLWGLYEQYF.

The V call is TRBV4-2, the J call TRBJ1-2, with D maybe TRBD1 (5 bases). V was pared by 0 bases and J by 2 bases, with 10 bases between. This CDR3 is 15 amino acids long. CDR1 is LGHNA, CDR2 YNFKEQ, per germline. DNA of the CDR3: TGTGCCAGCAGCCAAGATGGAGGGGCAAACTATGGCTACACCTTC. Protein product: CASSQDGGANYGYTF.

V usage is TRBV7-9 and J usage is TRBJ2-3; D is unclear. Deletions cut 6 bases from V and 1 base from J, with 11 bases between. CDR1 and CDR2 from the germline V gene are SEHNR and FQNEAQ (reference sequence). This CDR3 has 14 amino acids. Here the CDR3 reads CASSQDTRTDTQYF. In DNA, the CDR3 is TGTGCCAGCAGTCAAGACACCCGCACAGATACGCAGTATTTT.

The chain uses TRBV19 and TRBJ1-5; D is undetermined. V was trimmed by 3 bases and J by 5 bases, leaving 8 bases between them. This CDR3 has 13 amino acids. Germline V CDR1 and CDR2: LNHDA, SQIVND (reference sequence). The CDR3 reads CASSMKPDQPQHF. The CDR3 DNA reads TGTGCCAGTAGTATGAAGCCCGATCAGCCCCAGCATTTT.

The chain recombines TRBV27 with TRBJ1-6; 9 bases align to TRBD1. Germline V lookup: CDR1 MNHEY, CDR2 SMNVEV (reference sequence). With V trimmed by 6 bases and J by 7 bases, 10 bases remained unmatched. The CDR3 loop spans 16 amino acids. Here the CDR3 DNA reads TGTGCCAGCAGCTACAGGGGGCCCACCTGGAATTCACCCCTCCACTTT. It is translated as CASSYRGPTWNSPLHF.

The rearrangement uses TRBV5-4 and TRBJ2-7; weak D call: TRBD2 (6 bases). Deletions cut 4 bases from V and 3 bases from J, with 11 bases between. The germline V gene has CDR1 SGHNT and CDR2 YYREEE (reference sequence). The CDR3 covers 13 residues. This CDR3 reads CASSPGLDYEQYF. The DNA for the CDR3 is TGTGCCAGCAGCCCGGGACTCGACTACGAGCAGTACTTC.

This clone was detected once. The chain has TRBV7-9 and TRBJ2-1; D may be TRBD1 (5 bases). Trimming cost V 2 bases and J 5 bases, with 13 bases left between them. This CDR3 is 15 amino acids long. Germline V CDR1 and CDR2: SEHNR, FQNEAQ (reference sequence). The CDR3 reads CASSLQSGIHNEQFF. Written as DNA, the CDR3 is TGTGCCAGCAGCTTACAATCAGGGATCCACAATGAGCAGTTCTTC.

The V call is TRBV5-6, the J call TRBJ2-1; 14 nucleotides match TRBD2. From germline, CDR1 is SGHDT and CDR2 YYEEEE. V trimming: 3 bases; J trimming: 5 bases; junction bases outside the gene matches: 1. The CDR3 spans 15 residues. The CDR3 spells CASSWGLAGDNEQFF. The CDR3 region has the DNA TGTGCCAGCAGCTGGGGACTAGCGGGAGACAATGAGCAGTTCTTC.

This chain joins TRBV6-6 and TRBJ2-7, with D perhaps matching TRBD1 (5 bases). The CDR3 covers 12 residues. Trimming removed 7 bases from V and 7 bases from J, with 14 bases in between. CDR1 is MNHNY and CDR2 is SVGAGI in the germline V gene (reference sequence). As DNA, the CDR3 is TGTGCCAGCAAAGGGGATGTTGGGGAGCAGTACTTC. Its protein product is CASKGDVGEQYF.

The V and J genes are TRBV7-9 and TRBJ2-5, with a possible D match to TRBD2 (5 bases). Per germline, CDR1 SEHNR and CDR2 FQNEAQ (reference sequence). The CDR3 loop spans 14 amino acids. Between the trimmed V and J ends, which lost 1 base and 1 base, there was a span of 7 bases. The CDR3 DNA sequence: TGTGCCAGCAGCTTAGGGAGCGGCCAAGAGACCCAGTACTTC. Its translation: CASSLGSGQETQYF.

Turning to this clone: In the same sample, other DNA sequences code for this CDR3. This chain joins TRBV5-1 and TRBJ1-4; the match to TRBD1 covers 7 bases. Per germline, CDR1 SGHRS and CDR2 YFSETQ. This CDR3 has 14 amino acids. Trimming cost V 0 bases and J 8 bases; bases outside gene matches: 4. Here the CDR3 reads CASSLGQGNEKLFF. The CDR3 coding sequence is TGCGCCAGCAGCTTGGGACAGGGCAACGAAAAACTGTTTTTT.

The chain links TRBV13 to TRBJ1-3, with D possibly being TRBD1 (6 bases). The CDR3 has 15 residues. Trimming cost V 5 bases and J 1 base, with 12 bases left between them. Germline values: CDR1 PRHDT, CDR2 FYEKMQ (reference sequence). The CDR3 protein is CASSIQTGSGNTIYF. The CDR3 DNA reads TGTGCCAGCAGCATCCAGACAGGTTCTGGAAACACCATATATTTT.

The rearrangement links TRBV7-2 to TRBJ1-2, with 7 bases matching TRBD1. Trimming took 1 base from V and 1 from J; bases not matched to a gene: 3. Germline V gene data show CDR1 as SGHTA and CDR2 as FQGNSA. CDR3 length equals 15 residues. The CDR3 loop is CASSLVGTDNYGYTF. The CDR3 DNA sequence: TGTGCCAGCAGCTTAGTAGGGACAGATAACTATGGCTACACCTTC.

V is TRBV20-1 and J is TRBJ2-3; the match to TRBD2 covers 15 bases. Germline V gene sequence: CDR1 DFQATT, CDR2 SNEGSKA (reference sequence). This CDR3 spans 17 amino acids. V lost 3 bases and J lost 3; bases outside the gene matches: 7. The CDR3 DNA reads TGCAGTGCTAGTCCTCGGACTAGCGGGAGGGCGACAGATACGCAGTATTTT. It translates to CSASPRTSGRATDTQYF.

This clone was recorded only once. The chain joins TRBV10-3 to TRBJ1-1; 8 bases are shared with TRBD1. The germline V gene encodes CDR1 ENHRY and CDR2 SYGVKD. This CDR3 is 13 amino acids long. After removal of 6 bases from V and 3 bases from J, the junction contained 3 bases not matched to a gene. DNA for the CDR3: TGTGCCATCAGAGGGACAGGTGACACTGAAGCTTTCTTT. It translates to CAIRGTGDTEAFF.

This chain joins TRBV4-3 and TRBJ2-7; 8 nucleotides agree with TRBD1. The CDR3 is 15 amino acids. CDR1 is LGHNA and CDR2 is YSLEER in the germline V gene. Unmatched junction bases numbered 4, after V lost 1 base and J lost 2 bases. DNA of the CDR3: TGCGCCAGCAGCCAAGTGATGGGACAGGCCTACGAGCAGTACTTC. The encoded protein is CASSQVMGQAYEQYF.

This clone was seen only once. The rearrangement links TRBV28 to TRBJ2-7; a weak D match, TRBD1 (6 bases). Trimming removed 6 bases at V and 7 bases at J, with 16 bases between. Per germline, CDR1 MDHEN and CDR2 SYDVKM. The CDR3 has 13 residues. The CDR3 coding sequence is TGTGCCAGCAGCCCACAGGGATTTGAAGAGCAGTACTTC. Translation: CASSPQGFEEQYF.

This clone came up once. This chain links TRBV7-6 with TRBJ2-1; TRBD2 matches 7 bases. The V and J ends lost 1 base and 4 bases, in that order; junction bases with no gene match: 13. The CDR3 spans 18 residues. Germline CDR1 reads SGHVS; CDR2 reads FNYEAQ. The CDR3 region has the DNA TGTGCCAGCAGCTTAGTGCCACCCAGCGGGGTGGGGTACAATGAGCAGTTCTTC. Translated: CASSLVPPSGVGYNEQFF.

The genes are TRBV18 and TRBJ1-1, with D tentatively TRBD1 (6 bases). The germline V gene has CDR1 KGHSH and CDR2 LQKENI. Trimming left V 6 bases short and J 4 bases short, with 18 bases between. This CDR3 is 15 amino acids long. This chain's CDR3 is CASSPAGGRGTEAFF. DNA for the CDR3: TGTGCCAGCTCTCCTGCGGGGGGCCGTGGCACTGAAGCTTTCTTT.

In its sample, this clone was seen once. The chain joins TRBV14 to TRBJ2-7, with TRBD2 as a possible D gene (6 bases). This CDR3 spans 12 amino acids. The germline CDR1 and CDR2 sequences are SGHDN and FVKESK. Trimming left V 4 bases short and J 6 bases short, with 10 bases between. CDR3 coding DNA: TGTGCCAGCAGCCCTGGAGGGGTCGAGCAGTACTTC. Protein sequence: CASSPGGVEQYF. Based on the CDR3 plus reference TRBV14 and TRBJ2-7, the full variable domain is EAGVTQFPSHSVIEKGQTVTLRCDPISGHDNLYWYRRVMGKEIKFLLHFVKESKQDESGMPNNRFLAERTGGTYSTLKVQPAELEDSGVYFCASSPGGVEQYFGPGTRLTVT.

This clone has only a few counts. The chain joins TRBV7-8 to TRBJ1-5, with D maybe TRBD1 (5 bases). Looked up from germline, CDR1 is SGHVS and CDR2 is FQNEAQ. V was trimmed by 5 bases and J by 7 bases, leaving 15 bases between them. This CDR3 has 14 amino acids. The CDR3 nucleotides are TGTGCCAGCAGCCATCAGGGTTCCTGGCAGCCCCAGCATTTT. Its translation is CASSHQGSWQPQHF.

The rearrangement links TRBV5-3 to TRBJ2-2; D not certain. TRBV5-3 is designated an ORF whose function remains uncertain. Trimming shortened V by 7 bases and J by 9 bases, and 7 bases separated the two germline ends. This CDR3 contains 10 residues. In nucleotides, the CDR3 is TGTGCCAGAGAGGCCAGGGAGCTGTTTTTT. This encodes CAREARELFF.

As concerns this clone: The junction shows a germline mismatch at one end, possibly a read error. Other DNA sequences in the same sample also yield this CDR3. V usage is TRBV3-1 (or the pseudogene TRBV3-2) and J usage is TRBJ2-7; D is possibly TRBD1 (5 bases). CDR1 is LGHDT, CDR2 YNNKEL, per germline (reference sequence). The CDR3 spans 13 residues. For the CDR3, the DNA is TGTGCCAGCAGCCAAGCCCTAAGGGGCTCGCAGTACTTT. It yields the protein CASSQALRGSQYF.

The chain has TRBV3-1 (or the pseudogene TRBV3-2) and TRBJ2-1; D is undetermined. CDR3 length: 11 amino acids. Per germline, CDR1 LGHDT and CDR2 YNNKEL (reference sequence). V gave up 3 bases and J gave up 8 bases, with 5 bases separating them. CDR3 region: CASSQAHEQFF. In DNA, the CDR3 is TGTGCCAGCAGCCAGGCCCATGAGCAGTTCTTC.